One and the same sample provided the 21 T cell receptor beta chains below, sequenced in a study of shared clonotypes between healthy human individuals. Data came from immunoSEQ multiplex PCR; TCRdb stores just in-frame clones and leaves some out. This table holds a few million clones, roughly 93% found once. The sample consisted of naive CD4+ T cells from PBMCs. Regarding subset: CD45RA+ positively selected. These receptors came from a man younger than 35 in good health. Some clones in this sample may be carry-over from other donors' samples.

The chain recombines TRBV5-1 with TRBJ2-7, with D tentatively TRBD1 (6 bases). CDR3 length: 14 amino acids. CDR1 and CDR2 from the germline V gene are SGHRS and YFSETQ. V lost 1 base and J 7 bases, leaving 15 bases between the germline ends. In nucleotides, the CDR3 is TGCGCCAGCAGCTTGTCGGGACAAGGTGTTGAGCAGTACTTC. It yields the protein CASSLSGQGVEQYF.

The rearrangement links TRBV11-3 to TRBJ1-5; maybe TRBD1 (6 bases). CDR3 length: 20 amino acids. Germline V gene data show CDR1 as SGHNT and CDR2 as YENEEA. The V gene lost 4 bases and the J gene lost 0 bases, with 25 bases spanning the gap. The chain's CDR3 is CASSYREGREGLYSNQPQHF. The CDR3 bases are TGTGCCAGCAGCTACAGGGAGGGCAGGGAAGGTTTATATAGCAATCAGCCCCAGCATTTT.

The chain links TRBV5-1 to TRBJ2-5; D is tentatively TRBD1 or TRBD2 (5 bases each). The V gene's germline CDR1 is SGHRS and CDR2 YFSETQ. The CDR3 is made up of 15 amino acids. The ends were cut back, 1 base at V and 5 bases at J, with 15 bases in the middle. The CDR3 region has the DNA TGCGCCAGCAGCTTGCTGGTTCAGGGCGGGGAGACCCAGTACTTC. It is translated as CASSLLVQGGETQYF.

This clone was observed a handful of times. J is TRBJ1-5 and V is TRBV10-2, with D unclear. V lost 3 bases to trimming and J lost 5 bases, with 8 bases between them. The length of the CDR3 is 13 residues. Germline assignment: CDR1 WSHSY and CDR2 SAAADI. CDR3 in amino acids: CASSDPFYQPQHF. The DNA for the CDR3 is TGCGCCAGCAGTGACCCCTTTTATCAGCCCCAGCATTTT.

The chain recombines TRBV7-3 with TRBJ2-7, with 9 bases aligning to TRBD1. With V trimmed by 4 bases and J by 9 bases, 7 bases remained unmatched. Germline CDR1 is SGHTA and CDR2 is FQGTGA. CDR3 length: 13 residues. This CDR3 is CASSSGQGSTQYF. As DNA, the CDR3 is TGTGCCAGCAGCTCCGGACAGGGGAGTACGCAGTACTTC.

The V call is TRBV18, the J call TRBJ2-7; 7 nucleotides line up with TRBD1. The CDR3 length is 14 residues. The germline V gene encodes CDR1 KGHSH and CDR2 LQKENI. The V segment lost 6 bases and the J segment 6 bases; nucleotides outside the gene matches: 11. The CDR3 DNA is TGTGCCAGCTCCCCCGGGACAGCGAGACCCGAGCAGTACTTC. It encodes CASSPGTARPEQYF. The full variable domain, its missing parts supplied by reference TRBV18 and TRBJ2-7, is NAGVMQNPRHLVRRRGQEARLRCSPMKGHSHVYWYRQLPEEGLKFMVYLQKENIIDESGMPKERFSAEFPKEGPSILRIQQVVRGDSAAYFCASSPGTARPEQYFGPGTRLTVT.

The chain joins TRBV15 to TRBJ2-5; tentatively, D is TRBD2 (5 bases). The length of the CDR3 is 16 residues. In germline, CDR1 is LNHNV, CDR2 YYDKDF (reference sequence). V was clipped by 3 bases and J by 4 bases, with 18 bases between them. CDR3 sequence: CATSRGSASFRETQYF. CDR3 DNA sequence: TGTGCCACCAGCAGGGGGTCGGCTAGCTTCAGAGAGACCCAGTACTTC.

The V and J genes are TRBV5-4 and TRBJ2-5; 8 bases align to TRBD1. Per germline, CDR1 SGHNT and CDR2 YYREEE (reference sequence). The length of the CDR3 is 15 residues. With 6 bases clipped from V and 2 bases from J, the junction kept 9 bases outside the gene matches. The CDR3 is CASNTPGGRQETQYF. The CDR3 DNA reads TGTGCCAGCAATACTCCAGGGGGCCGTCAAGAGACCCAGTACTTC.

This chain's CDR3 is CATSRVAEANYGYTF. The CDR3 DNA reads as TGTGCCACCAGCAGAGTGGCAGAAGCTAACTATGGCTACACCTTC. The J gene is TRBJ1-2, the V gene TRBV15; D not resolved. This CDR3 comprises 15 residues. The V end was cut by 1 base, the J end by 0 bases, with 9 bases between. Germline CDR1 reads LNHNV; CDR2 reads YYDKDF (reference sequence).

The rearrangement uses TRBV29-1 and TRBJ2-1; a possible D gene is TRBD1 (6 bases). Trimming shortened V by 0 bases and J by 0 bases, and 21 bases separated the two germline ends. In germline, CDR1 is SQVTM, CDR2 ANQGSEA. The CDR3 extends over 19 amino acids. In DNA form, the CDR3 reads TGCAGCGTTGAAGAAAGACAGGACCCTTCTCCTAGCTCCTACAATGAGCAGTTCTTC. Amino acid sequence: CSVEERQDPSPSSYNEQFF.

This sequence joins TRBV27 and TRBJ1-1, with D possibly matching TRBD1 (6 bases). Germline CDR1 reads MNHEY; CDR2 reads SMNVEV (reference sequence). V shed 5 bases and J shed 12 bases, with 22 bases lying between them. The CDR3 contains 14 residues. CDR3 sequence: CASSEWGARGVTFF. The CDR3 coding sequence is TGTGCCAGCAGTGAATGGGGGGCGCGAGGAGTTACTTTCTTT.

The gene calls are TRBV7-8 and TRBJ1-2; D not certain. Deletions cut 4 bases from V and 5 bases from J, with 14 bases between. The germline CDR1 and CDR2 sequences are SGHVS and FQNEAQ. The CDR3 runs 14 residues. The CDR3 DNA sequence: TGTGCCAGCAGCTCGACCACCATGGAATATGGCTACACCTTC. Its protein is CASSSTTMEYGYTF.

This chain uses TRBV4-1 with TRBJ2-3; 10 bases map to TRBD2. Germline-derived CDR1 and CDR2 are MGHRA and YSYEKL. Trimming removed 6 bases from V and 8 bases from J; junction bases left unmatched: 17. The length of the CDR3 is 17 residues. The CDR3 spells CASSQRGGPNERGTQYF. The CDR3 DNA is TGCGCCAGCAGTCAGCGGGGGGGTCCCAACGAACGCGGTACGCAGTATTTT.

A word on this clone: The sample contains more than one DNA sequence encoding this CDR3. The chain recombines TRBV19 with TRBJ2-3; D gene uncertain. The V gene's germline CDR1 is LNHDA and CDR2 SQIVND (reference sequence). The CDR3 sequence is 14 residues long. Trimming removed 1 base at V and 1 base at J, with 6 bases between. The CDR3 DNA is TGTGCCAGTAGTATAGGCCGGGGCACAGATACGCAGTATTTT. Translating it yields CASSIGRGTDTQYF.

Only a few counts were recorded for this clone. V usage is TRBV11-3 and J usage is TRBJ1-5; no clear D. The CDR3 spans 13 residues. V was pared by 3 bases and J by 7 bases, with 10 bases between. From germline, CDR1 is SGHNT and CDR2 YENEEA. CDR3 protein: CASSLVRVQPQHF. DNA for the CDR3: TGTGCCAGCAGCTTGGTTAGGGTACAGCCCCAGCATTTT.

This chain joins TRBV28 and TRBJ2-2; D unresolved. This CDR3 comprises 15 residues. V was pared by 6 bases and J by 4 bases, with 15 bases between. Germline CDR1 reads MDHEN; CDR2 reads SYDVKM. CDR3 DNA sequence: TGTGCCAGCAGACTCCAAGTTTCGGGCACCGGGGAGCTGTTTTTT. Residues: CASRLQVSGTGELFF.

About this clone: Different DNA sequences within this sample yield the same CDR3. CDR3 in DNA: TGTGCCAGCAGCCAAGGACAGGGCACTGAAGCTTTCTTT. This encodes CASSQGQGTEAFF. The rearrangement joins TRBV11-3 to TRBJ1-1, with 8 bases lining up with TRBD1. V lost 5 bases, J lost 4 bases, and 3 bases stayed unmatched. This CDR3 contains 13 residues. Per the germline V gene, CDR1 is SGHNT and CDR2 is YENEEA. Supplemented by reference TRBV11-3 and TRBJ1-1, the full variable domain reads EAGVVQSPRYKIIEKKQPVAFWCNPISGHNTLYWYLQNLGQGPELLIRYENEEAVDDSQLPKDRFSAERLKGVDSTLKIQPAELGDSAVYLCASSQGQGTEAFFGQGTRLTVV.

The chain combines TRBV5-1 with TRBJ2-3, with D unresolved. The ends were cut back, 3 bases at V and 6 bases at J, with 17 bases in the middle. The CDR3 sequence is 15 residues long. The germline V gene encodes CDR1 SGHRS and CDR2 YFSETQ. This CDR3 is CASSSTGEEMDTQYF. Here the CDR3 DNA reads TGCGCCAGCAGCTCCACGGGCGAGGAAATGGATACGCAGTATTTT.

The chain recombines TRBV5-1 with TRBJ2-7; 10 bases are shared with TRBD2. CDR3 length equals 17 residues. The germline V gene has CDR1 SGHRS and CDR2 YFSETQ. V shed 3 bases, J shed 3 bases, and the junction held 12 bases outside the gene matches. The CDR3 is CASSSGTSALVVYEQYF. DNA for the CDR3: TGCGCCAGCAGCTCCGGGACTAGCGCCTTAGTAGTCTACGAGCAGTACTTC.

The J gene is TRBJ1-1, the V gene TRBV28; D perhaps matches TRBD1 (6 bases). V dropped 4 bases and J dropped 2 bases, with 11 bases sitting between them. The germline CDR1 and CDR2 sequences are MDHEN and SYDVKM. CDR3 length: 14 amino acids. The CDR3 is CASSSPGDNTEAFF. DNA of the CDR3: TGTGCCAGCAGTTCGCCAGGGGACAACACTGAAGCTTTCTTT. Combining the CDR3 with reference TRBV28 and TRBJ1-1 gives the whole variable domain DVKVTQSSRYLVKRTGEKVFLECVQDMDHENMFWYRQDPGLGLRLIYFSYDVKMKEKGDIPEGYSVSREKKERFSLILESASTNQTSMYLCASSSPGDNTEAFFGQGTRLTVV.

The CDR3 nucleotides are TGTGCCAGCAGCGTAGGGCTGGGACAGGGTCCGAACACTGAAGCTTTCTTT. It translates to CASSVGLGQGPNTEAFF. V and J are TRBV9 and TRBJ1-1, with 9 bases lining up with TRBD1. The CDR3 consists of 17 residues. The germline gives CDR1 SGDLS, CDR2 YYNGEE. V shed 0 bases, J shed 1 base, and the junction held 7 bases outside the gene matches.